Sequencing of this T cell receptor beta chain was carried out in a study of shared clonotypes between healthy human individuals (dated by TCRdb to the early 2020s). With regard to the full study: The cohort included a few men and a couple of women between 18 and 49 years of age. For each donor, three plates each were used for CD4 naive and CD4 memory, two plates were used for CD8 naive, and one plate was used for CD8 memory. To estimate repertoire size and how much clonotypes are shared between individuals, the study performed deep sequencing of blood TCR repertoires from five healthy adults. To increase sequencing depth and limit assay-specific biases, different laboratories used diverse techniques to prepare libraries and sequence TCR repertoires. Each donor's leukapheresis produced roughly between about 0.9 and 9.5 billion PBMCs.

The donors were healthy, HIV-negative adults who had no recently reported acute infections or vaccinations. Only Caucasian adults living in Nashville, Tennessee, USA were represented among the donors. Magnetic negative selection was used to enrich CD4+ T cells, after which naive cells were positively selected on CD45RA and the negative fraction became the memory subset. Blood was collected by leukapheresis, and PBMCs were isolated by Ficoll-Histopaque density gradient centrifugation and then cryopreserved in liquid nitrogen vapor phase. Analytical flow cytometry was used to check the purity and quantity of every magnetically sorted T cell population. Genomic DNA was isolated from each sorted fraction and quantified by UV absorbance on a Nanodrop 2000c. CDR1 is given as KGHSH and CDR2 as LQKENI, both from the germline V gene. Counted from cysteine to phenylalanine, this CDR3 has 13 amino acids. Just CDR3 DNA is preserved here, 39 bases in frame from base 1. Clipping removes 2 bases from V and 5 bases from J, with 2 as the unmatched junction base count.

Using the deep immunoSEQ assay, TCR CDR3 regions were amplified from genomic DNA by multiplex PCR. Genomic DNA extracted from each cell subset was distributed evenly over all wells of several immunoSEQ 96-well plates, and each plate served as one replicate. Each replicate PCR for sorted subsets received 150 to 250 ng genomic DNA, equal to tens of thousands of T cell genomes. The purified libraries were quantified using a Qubit 3.0 fluorometer, sized with a Bioanalyzer 2100, and then quantified again using the KAPA Library Quantification kit. Every immunoSEQ 96-well plate was sequenced on a separate single-read 150-cycle Illumina NextSeq 550 flow cell. The authors processed their data as follows. Because the immunoSEQ output held only junctional sequences and lacked quality scores, the filtering could not match the filtering applied to full-length reads. To assign V/J genes and CDR3, sequences were annotated using PyIR, a Python wrapper for IgBLAST v1.9, with IMGT germline references. Reads were filtered out if the reads had weak V/J assignments (E-value above 1e-6), no CDR3, stop codons, out-of-frame junctions, or ambiguous translated residues. A V3J clonotype was defined by an identical inferred V gene, J gene, and CDR3 amino acid sequence. To compute the percentage overlap between repertoires, the number of shared unique clonotypes was divided by the size of the smaller repertoire. RTK rarefaction, the Chao1 estimator, and Recon v2.1 estimates of unobserved clonotypes were used to assess repertoire richness. OLGA was used to compute generation probabilities for all TCRbeta clonotypes that the gDNA method yielded from a handful of donors. The immuneACCESS repertoire file appears here via TCRdb, limited to in-frame rearrangements. These files lack a portion of the clones; in checked studies, under half of the deficit traces to unresolved V genes, and the cause of the others is not known. That table gives V, J and clone size, and the DNA gave D and trimming. The sample table shows about a million clones, and about 80% are seen once. 1.4% of the sample is taken by the ten largest.

With regard to this clone: This receptor's antigen is unknown. Base qualities are not at hand, and no much larger clone is one base apart.

The paper's findings and limits, for the study overall: Because the study included only a small number of donors, the genetic and exposure-history diversity represented was limited. Only blood was sampled, and tissue TCR repertoires likely differ from those in blood. Across several donors, approximately 4.6% of naive CD4, approximately 3.6% of naive CD8, under 2.5% of memory CD4, and under 0.45% of memory CD8 clonotypes were shared. Higher generation probabilities were observed for clonotypes shared by all four sorted-subset donors than for non-shared clonotypes. Naive subsets generally had larger estimated clonotype richness than memory subsets did. Rarefaction of sorted-subset datasets indicated incomplete sequencing despite the large sequencing depth. Pairwise subsampling indicated that sequencing depth was expected to affect the degree of clonotype sharing among donors.

The rearrangement combines TRBV18 with TRBJ1-2; 7 middle bases align to TRBD1. Sequenced: memory CD4+ T cells sorted from blood. The label giving this sample's cell subset or site can be read as: CD45RA-negative fraction. The origin of this receptor is a man aged 18 to 35 in good health. The CDR3 region: CASSPNRGYGYTF. The DNA reads as follows: TGTGCCAGCTCACCAAACAGGGGATATGGCTACACCTTC.